The 29 T cell receptor beta chains reported below all come from one sample, sequenced in a study of shared clonotypes between healthy human individuals. The assay was immunoSEQ multiplex PCR, and TCRdb's table has in-frame clones only and misses some. Here the sample spans about 640,000 clones, 72% being singletons. Sequencing was carried out using memory CD4+ T cells sorted from blood. Subset noted: CD45RA-negative fraction. Receptors originate from a woman aged 30 to 39 in good health.

V gene TRBV5-1 combines with J gene TRBJ2-2, with 8 bases matching TRBD2. The V and J ends lost 1 base and 6 bases, in that order; junction bases with no gene match: 5. CDR3 length: 15 residues. The V gene's germline CDR1 is SGHRS and CDR2 YFSETQ. The CDR3 is CASSLRSGGPGELFF. The CDR3 DNA reads TGCGCCAGCAGCTTGAGAAGCGGGGGACCCGGGGAGCTGTTTTTT.

The gene calls are TRBV7-3 and TRBJ2-3; TRBD1 is a possible D gene (5 bases). CDR1 is SGHTA and CDR2 is FQGTGA in the germline V gene. The V end lost 5 bases, the J end lost 1 base, and 13 bases lay between the germline ends. The CDR3 consists of 15 residues. The CDR3 bases are TGTGCCAGCAGCCGATTGGGGCAGGGCACAGATACGCAGTATTTT. Translated, it gives CASSRLGQGTDTQYF.

This clone occurred a few times. The chain links TRBV7-2 to TRBJ2-7, with D perhaps TRBD1 (6 bases). CDR3 length: 15 residues. From germline, CDR1 is SGHTA and CDR2 FQGNSA. Between the trimmed V and J ends, which lost 5 bases and 4 bases, there was a span of 18 bases. This chain's CDR3 is CASSPQGLLSYEQYF. In nucleotides, the CDR3 is TGTGCCAGCAGCCCGCAGGGGCTCCTCTCTTACGAGCAGTACTTC.

This chain uses TRBV19 with TRBJ1-1; no firm D call. The V end was cut by 3 bases, the J end by 0 bases, with 17 bases between. The CDR3 covers 17 residues. Germline V gene lookup returns CDR1 LNHDA and CDR2 SQIVND (reference sequence). The CDR3 DNA reads as TGTGCCAGTAGTATCTATACCACCACTGGAGTGAACACTGAAGCTTTCTTT. Amino acid sequence: CASSIYTTTGVNTEAFF.

The rearrangement uses TRBV7-2 and TRBJ2-1, with 9 bases that match TRBD1. CDR1 SGHTA and CDR2 FQGNSA come from the germline V gene. The length of the CDR3 is 14 residues. Trimming took 2 bases from V and 5 from J; bases not matched to a gene: 1. The CDR3 DNA follows: TGTGCCAGCAGCTTAAACAGGGGGCACAATGAGCAGTTCTTC. This gives the protein CASSLNRGHNEQFF. Filled out from reference TRBV7-2 and TRBJ2-1, the complete variable domain reads GAGVSQSPSNKVTEKGKDVELRCDPISGHTALYWYRQSLGQGLEFLIYFQGNSAPDKSGLPSDRFSAERTGGSVSTLTIQRTQQEDSAVYLCASSLNRGHNEQFFGPGTRLTVL.

The rearrangement joins TRBV7-8 to TRBJ1-1; possibly TRBD1 for D (5 bases). Germline V CDR1 and CDR2: SGHVS, FQNEAQ. The V end lost 4 bases, the J end lost 8 bases, and 14 bases lay between the germline ends. The CDR3 covers 13 residues. The CDR3, as DNA: TGTGCCAGCAGCTCCCTGACCGGGACCGAAGCTTTCTTT. It codes for CASSSLTGTEAFF.

CDR3 amino acids: CASSQDASASYTGELFF. The CDR3 region has the DNA TGTGCCAGCAGCCAAGATGCGTCAGCCTCCTACACCGGGGAGCTGTTTTTT. The V gene is TRBV5-8, the J gene TRBJ2-2, with D hard to call. Per germline, CDR1 SGHTS and CDR2 YDEGEE. This CDR3 spans 17 amino acids. V was pared by 4 bases and J by 3 bases, with 19 bases between.

V is TRBV2 and J is TRBJ2-2; TRBD2 aligns across 9 bases. Germline loops: CDR1 SNHLY, CDR2 FYNNEI. V lost 4 bases and J lost 5; bases outside the gene matches: 20. The CDR3 totals 20 residues. CDR3 sequence: CASSGDREGREGLYTGELFF. CDR3 DNA sequence: TGTGCCAGCAGTGGCGACAGGGAAGGGCGGGAGGGTCTGTATACCGGGGAGCTGTTTTTT.

The V and J genes are TRBV18 and TRBJ2-7, with 8 positions matching TRBD2. J lost 0 bases, V lost 2 bases, and 6 bases had no gene match. Germline V lookup: CDR1 KGHSH, CDR2 LQKENI. The CDR3 contains 16 residues. The CDR3, as DNA: TGTGCCAGCTCACCAATGGCGGGAGGAACCTCCTACGAGCAGTACTTC. Translating it yields CASSPMAGGTSYEQYF.

The rearrangement joins TRBV9 to TRBJ2-2; 13 bases fit TRBD2. The CDR3 length is 16 residues. The trim removed 4 bases at V and 6 bases at J, leaving 6 bases unmatched. CDR1 and CDR2 from the germline V gene are SGDLS and YYNGEE. Here the CDR3 DNA reads TGTGCCAGCAGCCCCCGGACTAGCGGGAGTCCCGGGGAGCTGTTTTTT. Encoded protein: CASSPRTSGSPGELFF.

This clone was seen at least ten times. The chain combines TRBV28 with TRBJ2-7, with 8 nucleotides matching TRBD2. CDR3 size: 15 residues. V shed 1 base and J 2 bases; nucleotides not matched to a gene: 4. Germline V CDR1 and CDR2: MDHEN, SYDVKM. Here the CDR3 DNA reads TGTGCCAGCAGTTTATCCGGGGGGGCGACCTACGAGCAGTACTTC. Translation gives CASSLSGGATYEQYF.

The chain is built from TRBV28 and TRBJ2-1, with TRBD2 matching over 10 bases. The CDR3 consists of 17 residues. The V segment lost 5 bases and the J segment 4 bases; nucleotides outside the gene matches: 11. Germline loops: CDR1 MDHEN, CDR2 SYDVKM. The CDR3 DNA follows: TGTGCCAGCAGTAAAGACAAACTAGCGGGAAGATACAATGAGCAGTTCTTC. Its translation: CASSKDKLAGRYNEQFF.

This chain links TRBV7-6 with TRBJ1-4, with TRBD1 matching over 7 bases. There are 14 residues in the CDR3. With V trimmed by 1 base and J by 7 bases, 3 bases remained unmatched. Germline V gene lookup returns CDR1 SGHVS and CDR2 FNYEAQ. The CDR3 is CASSLGQGGEKLFF. The CDR3 bases are TGTGCCAGCAGCTTAGGACAGGGTGGTGAAAAACTGTTTTTT.

The rearrangement joins TRBV7-2 to TRBJ2-5; D is perhaps TRBD2 (6 bases). The V gene's germline CDR1 is SGHTA and CDR2 FQGNSA. The CDR3 sequence is 16 residues long. V was clipped by 1 base and J by 4 bases, with 16 bases between them. This chain's CDR3 is CASSLGVGGGGETQYF. CDR3 DNA sequence: TGTGCCAGCAGCTTAGGAGTGGGAGGAGGAGGAGAGACCCAGTACTTC.

To note about this clone: Other DNA sequences in the sample encode the same CDR3. The chain's CDR3 is CASSLGGLNEQFF. CDR3 sequence (DNA): TGTGCCAGCAGCTTAGGGGGGCTCAATGAGCAGTTCTTC. This chain uses TRBV11-3 with TRBJ2-1; D possibly corresponds to TRBD1 (6 bases). Germline lookup yields CDR1 SGHNT and CDR2 YENEEA. The V end was cut by 1 base, the J end by 6 bases, with 7 bases between. The CDR3 has 13 amino acids.

Concerning this clone itself: This same CDR3 is encoded by further DNA sequences in the sample. The genes are TRBV5-1 and TRBJ1-2; weak D call: TRBD1 (5 bases). Germline CDR1 is SGHRS and CDR2 is YFSETQ. This CDR3 region has 13 residues. Trimming pared 4 bases from V and 4 bases from J, leaving 11 bases between. As DNA, the CDR3 is TGCGCCAGCAGCGGGGGAGAGATCTATGGCTACACCTTC. It translates to CASSGGEIYGYTF. Together with reference TRBV5-1 and TRBJ1-2, the CDR3 gives the full variable domain: KAGVTQTPRYLIKTRGQQVTLSCSPISGHRSVSWYQQTPGQGLQFLFEYFSETQRNKGNFPGRFSGRQFSNSRSEMNVSTLELGDSALYLCASSGGEIYGYTFGSGTRLTVV.

As to this clone: The junction does not match germline at one end; this may be a read error. The sample contains more than one DNA sequence encoding this CDR3. The rearrangement joins TRBV19 to TRBJ1-1; unclear D gene. From germline, CDR1 is LNHDA and CDR2 SQIVND (reference sequence). The CDR3 has 14 residues. The DNA of the CDR3 is TGTGCCAGCAGTATCTCGGGGAGGTCCACTGAAGCTTTCTTT. Translated, it gives CASSISGRSTEAFF.

The chain employs TRBV15 and TRBJ2-1; a possible D gene is TRBD2 (5 bases). Germline CDR1 LNHNV, CDR2 YYDKDF (reference sequence). The CDR3 length is 15 residues. The V and J ends lost 0 bases and 1 base respectively, with 7 bases between them. In nucleotides, the CDR3 is TGTGCCACCAGCAGAGATTCGGGATCCTACAATGAGCAGTTCTTC. Translated, it gives CATSRDSGSYNEQFF.

The V call is TRBV5-1, the J call TRBJ1-6; weak D call: TRBD1 (5 bases). The V gene lost 3 bases and the J gene lost 5 bases, with 12 bases spanning the gap. Germline lookup yields CDR1 SGHRS and CDR2 YFSETQ. This CDR3 has 15 amino acids. The CDR3 sequence: CASSSTGRDNSPLHF. DNA of the CDR3: TGCGCCAGCAGCTCAACAGGTCGGGATAATTCACCCCTCCACTTT.

CDR3 protein: CASPRGGANTGELFF. DNA of the CDR3: TGTGCCAGCCCACGAGGCGGCGCGAACACCGGGGAGCTGTTTTTT. The rearrangement uses TRBV18 and TRBJ2-2; D uncertain. Germline V lookup: CDR1 KGHSH, CDR2 LQKENI. V lost 8 bases and J 0 bases, leaving 13 bases between the germline ends. This CDR3 is 15 amino acids long.

V gene TRBV21-1 combines with J gene TRBJ1-2; the table's D call, TRBD1, was not checked against the DNA. TRBV21-1 is a pseudogene. This CDR3 comprises 13 residues. CDR3 bases: TGTGCCAGCAGCAAAGAACAGGGATATGGCTACACCTTC. It specifies CASSKEQGYGYTF.

The gene calls are TRBV27 and TRBJ1-2, with D perhaps matching TRBD1 (6 bases). The germline CDR1 and CDR2 sequences are MNHEY and SMNVEV (reference sequence). Trimming stripped 6 bases from V and 2 bases from J, with 10 bases between. The CDR3 sequence is 13 residues long. DNA for the CDR3: TGTGCCAGCAGACCAGACAGGAACTATGGCTACACCTTC. This translates into CASRPDRNYGYTF.

The chain employs TRBV19 and TRBJ2-1, with D perhaps TRBD2 (6 bases). This CDR3 is built from 14 residues. Deletions cut 0 bases from V and 10 bases from J, with 13 bases between. CDR1 and CDR2 from the germline V gene are LNHDA and SQIVND (reference sequence). The CDR3 region has the DNA TGTGCCAGTAGTATAGATCCGTTGGGGGGAGAGCAGTTCTTC. It is translated as CASSIDPLGGEQFF.

V gene TRBV7-9 combines with J gene TRBJ2-5; 8 nucleotides line up with TRBD2. Trimming at V came to 1 base and at J to 6 bases, leaving 10 bases not matched to a gene. The CDR3 has 16 amino acids. Germline assignment: CDR1 SEHNR and CDR2 FQNEAQ (reference sequence). CDR3 protein: CASSLGGLAGSKTQYF. The CDR3 nucleotides read TGTGCCAGCAGCTTAGGTGGACTAGCCGGGAGCAAGACCCAGTACTTC.

The chain has TRBV7-9 and TRBJ2-7, with D possibly being TRBD1 (5 bases). V lost 0 bases and J lost 2, with 5 bases in between. The CDR3 is made up of 13 amino acids. The V gene's germline CDR1 is SEHNR and CDR2 FQNEAQ (reference sequence). The CDR3 spells CASSLARAYEQYF. DNA of the CDR3: TGTGCCAGCAGCTTAGCCAGGGCCTACGAGCAGTACTTC.

In its sample, this clone was seen a few times. This chain connects TRBV6-5 to TRBJ1-2, with D tentatively TRBD1 (5 bases). The germline V gene has CDR1 MNHEY and CDR2 SVGAGI. The CDR3 sequence is 14 residues long. V was clipped by 5 bases and J by 8 bases, with 18 bases between them. CDR3 in DNA: TGTGCCAGCAGTAATCGGGACGGCGGAACCGGCTACACCTTC. Translated, it gives CASSNRDGGTGYTF.

A few counts support this clone. Other DNA sequences in the same sample also yield this CDR3. This chain connects TRBV5-1 to TRBJ2-1; D not resolved. Looked up from germline, CDR1 is SGHRS and CDR2 is YFSETQ. The germline V and J ends were trimmed by 1 base and 0 bases, with 5 bases remaining between them. The CDR3 totals 14 residues. Written as DNA, the CDR3 is TGCGCCAGCAGCTTGAGCAGCTCCTACAATGAGCAGTTCTTC. Translated, it gives CASSLSSSYNEQFF. The variable domain in full, completed from reference TRBV5-1 and TRBJ2-1, reads KAGVTQTPRYLIKTRGQQVTLSCSPISGHRSVSWYQQTPGQGLQFLFEYFSETQRNKGNFPGRFSGRQFSNSRSEMNVSTLELGDSALYLCASSLSSSYNEQFFGPGTRLTVL.

The CDR3 DNA reads as TGCGCCAGCAGCAGGGCAGGCCAGGGAAACACCATATATTTT. This sequence encodes CASSRAGQGNTIYF. The gene calls are TRBV5-1 and TRBJ1-3, with D uncertain. Trimming removed 4 bases at V and 4 bases at J, with 12 bases between. This CDR3 contains 14 residues. The germline V gene encodes CDR1 SGHRS and CDR2 YFSETQ.

The rearrangement uses TRBV28 and TRBJ2-5; the match to TRBD2 covers 11 bases. The J call is doubtful: the DNA matches TRBJ2-7 better. Germline lookup yields CDR1 MDHEN and CDR2 SYDVKM. This CDR3 is built from 14 residues. CDR3 loop: CASTRLAGLYEQYF. The CDR3 nucleotides read TGTGCCAGCACCAGACTAGCGGGACTCTACGAGCAGTACTTC.